This entry describes one T cell receptor beta chain. Its antigen remains unidentified. The CDR3 runs 14 residues. Germline-derived CDR1 and CDR2 are SGDLS and YYNGEE. V was shortened by 2 bases and J by 8 bases, with 14 bases between the two germline ends. Measured with immunoSEQ multiplex PCR; TCRdb has only the in-frame clones, and not every one. There are 30,000 to 45,000 clones in the sample; 93% occur only once, and 21% lies in the top ten. The data are from a study of graft-versus-host responses after intestinal transplantation. Background on the study: All recipients got anti-thymocyte globulin induction, then tacrolimus and steroids for around three years.

The sample here was unstimulated CD8+ T cells sorted from spleen or lymph node cells, taken before transplant. This rearrangement joins TRBV9 to TRBJ2-1, with D possibly being TRBD2 (6 bases). This receptor was obtained from a human donor who was the organ donor for an intestinal transplant. The CDR3, as DNA: TGTGCCAGCAGCGTGCGGCTAGCGTTCGATGAGCAGTTCTTC. This sequence encodes CASSVRLAFDEQFF.